These T cell receptor beta chains were read from a single sample in a study of cytomegalovirus exposure and HLA in healthy donors. Here immunoSEQ multiplex PCR was the method, and the copy in TCRdb shows in-frame clones only, minus some. The repertoire holds approximately 120,000 clones, with approximately 78% as singletons. The sample taken for sequencing was PBMCs. These TCRs come from a middle-aged man in good health and CMV-seronegative. The CDR3 runs from the conserved cysteine through the conserved F or W. D genes are given only for firm matches. Clone size is stated in some rows and not others, as once, few, many or a class when expanded.

.,TRBD1,TRBJ1-6,TRBV6-1,TGTGCCAGCAGTGAAGGATGGACAGGCCGTAATTCACCCCTCCACTTT,CASSEGWTGRNSPLHF
.,TRBD1,TRBJ2-3,TRBV7-2,TGTGCCAGCAGCTTAAGTGAGGGGGCAATAGATACGCAGTATTTT,CASSLSEGAIDTQYF
.,TRBD2,TRBJ2-7,TRBV27,TGTGCCAGCAGTCCACAACTAGCGGGGAGCTACGAGCAGTACTTC,CASSPQLAGSYEQYF
.,.,TRBJ2-7,TRBV11-3,TGTGCCAGCAGCTTGAGGGGGTCCTACGAGCAGTACTTC,CASSLRGSYEQYF
.,.,TRBJ2-3,TRBV7-2,TGTGCCAGCAGCTATAGGGGTACAGATACGCAGTATTTT,CASSYRGTDTQYF
.,.,TRBJ2-1,TRBV11-3,TGTGCCAGCAGCTTAGCTCAGGAGCAGTTCTTC,CASSLAQEQFF
.,TRBD1,TRBJ2-1,TRBV19,TGTGCCAGTAGTATAGGCCCACTCAGGACAGGCAATGAGCAGTTCTTC,CASSIGPLRTGNEQFF
.,TRBD1,TRBJ2-1,TRBV7-9,TGTGCCCGTCAGACAGGGGACAATGAGCAGTTCTTC,CARQTGDNEQFF
few,TRBD1,TRBJ1-3,TRBV5-6,TGTGCCAGCAGCTCCGGGACAGCCTCTGGAAACACCATATATTTT,CASSSGTASGNTIYF
.,.,TRBJ2-7,TRBV7-2,TGTGCCAGCAGCTTAAGAGGCTCTGATCGGGCCTACGAGCAGTACTTC,CASSLRGSDRAYEQYF
.,TRBD2,TRBJ2-3,TRBV5-4,TGTGCCAGCAGCTTGGGCCTCGGTCAGCGGGGAGGCACAGATACGCAGTATTTT,CASSLGLGQRGGTDTQYF
once,.,TRBJ2-7,TRBV7-2,TGTGCCAGCAGCCCCCTCTCGGGCTACGAGCAGTACTTC,CASSPLSGYEQYF
.,TRBD2,TRBJ2-3,TRBV11-2,TGTGCCAGCAGCTTTCCCGGGGGGGGTACGCAGTATTTT,CASSFPGGGTQYF
.,.,TRBJ2-5,TRBV5-1,TGCGCCAGCAGCTTGGGGCAGGGTTTACAAGAGACCCAGTACTTC,CASSLGQGLQETQYF
.,TRBD2,TRBJ2-2,TRBV5-1,TGCGCCAGCAGCTTGAAGACACCAGCGGGGGGCCTTAGCGGGGAGCTGTTTTTT,CASSLKTPAGGLSGELFF
.,.,TRBJ1-1,TRBV19,TGTGCCAGTATTCAGACTATGAACACTGAAGCTTTCTTT,CASIQTMNTEAFF
.,.,TRBJ1-5,TRBV19,TGTGCCAGTAGTATCGGTAGCCAGCCCCAGCATTTT,CASSIGSQPQHF
.,TRBD2,TRBJ2-1,TRBV7-2,TGTGCCAGCAGCCTAAGGGGACTAGGCATCCTAAATGAGCAGTTCTTC,CASSLRGLGILNEQFF
few,TRBD2,TRBJ2-7,TRBV18,TGTGCCAGCTCACCACAGGTAGCGGGGGTCACATACGAGCAGTACTTC,CASSPQVAGVTYEQYF
.,TRBD1,TRBJ1-6,TRBV5-6,TGTGCCAGCAGCTTGTGGACAGGCCATTCACCCCTCCACTTT,CASSLWTGHSPLHF
.,.,TRBJ2-7,TRBV14,TGTGCCAGCAGGGGACACTACCCCTCCTACGAGCAGTACTTC,CASRGHYPSYEQYF
.,.,TRBJ1-1,TRBV7-9,TGTGCCAGCACTTTGGGGCAAATGAACACTGAAGCTTTCTTT,CASTLGQMNTEAFF
.,.,TRBJ2-3,TRBV5-4,TGTGCCAGCATCGAGGAGGGGAGCACAGATACGCAGTATTTT,CASIEEGSTDTQYF
.,.,TRBJ1-1,TRBV5-1,TGCGCCAGCAGCTTGTCTTCCAACACTGAAGCTTTCTTT,CASSLSSNTEAFF
.,TRBD1,TRBJ2-7,TRBV7-9,TGTGCCAGCAGCAGGGACAGGGCTCTCACCCAGATCTACGAGCAGTACTTC,CASSRDRALTQIYEQYF
few,TRBD1,TRBJ2-1,TRBV7-3,TGTGCCAGCAGCTTGCCGGGACAGGGGAGGAATGAGCAGTTCTTC,CASSLPGQGRNEQFF
.,TRBD1,TRBJ1-1,TRBV6-1,TGTGCCAGCAGTCCCGACAGGGGGCTAGCTTTCTTT,CASSPDRGLAFF
.,.,TRBJ1-2,TRBV28,TGTGCCAGCAGTTTATCGGGGGGGCGTAAAGGCTACACCTTC,CASSLSGGRKGYTF
.,.,TRBJ1-5,TRBV28,TGTGCCAGCAGTCCGCCATGGGCAGCCCAGCATTTT,CASSPPWAAQHF
few,TRBD2,TRBJ2-1,TRBV27,TGTGCCAGCAGTTCACTAGCGGGGGGTGACAATGAGCAGTTCTTC,CASSSLAGGDNEQFF
.,.,TRBJ1-2,TRBV27,TGTGCCAGCAGTTTAAAGGGGGACCTAAACTATGGCTACACCTTC,CASSLKGDLNYGYTF
.,TRBD1,TRBJ1-5,TRBV10-3,TGTGCCATCAGTGAGTCGGGGACAGGGTCTCATCAGCCCCAGCATTTT,CAISESGTGSHQPQHF
.,.,TRBJ2-7,TRBV5-4,TGTGCCAGCAGCCCATGGGGGCGCCAACTCTACGAGCAGTACTTC,CASSPWGRQLYEQYF
.,.,TRBJ1-4,TRBV2,TGTGCCTCCCAGGACTCCAGTAATGAAAAACTGTTTTTT,CASQDSSNEKLFF
.,.,TRBJ2-3,TRBV5-1,TGCGCCAGCAGCTCACAGGTCGGGACAGATACGCAGTATTTT,CASSSQVGTDTQYF
.,.,TRBJ2-2,TRBV7-2,TGTGCCAGCAGCTTGATGGGCGGGGTCACCGGGGAGCTGTTTTTT,CASSLMGGVTGELFF
.,TRBD1,TRBJ1-4,TRBV4-1,TGCGCCAGCAGCCTGGAATCTAACAGGGGAGGATTGGAAAAACTGTTTTTT,CASSLESNRGGLEKLFF
.,TRBD1,TRBJ2-3,TRBV7-8,TGTGCCATCGGGACAGGGGGCTCAGATACGCAGTATTTT,CAIGTGGSDTQYF
.,TRBD2,TRBJ2-2,TRBV5-6,TGTGCCAGCAGTCGACTAGCTGCTACGAACACCGGGGAGCTGTTTTTT,CASSRLAATNTGELFF
.,TRBD2,TRBJ2-7,TRBV7-2,TGTGCCAGCAGCTTAGGCGGGGGATTCTACGAGCAGTACTTC,CASSLGGGFYEQYF
.,TRBD1,TRBJ1-2,TRBV7-9,TGTGCCAGCAGTCCCCTCCGACAGGGTTTTGGCTACACCTTC,CASSPLRQGFGYTF
.,.,TRBJ2-3,TRBV7-9,TGTGCCAGCAGGCCTCGAGGAGGGTTAGATACGCAGTATTTT,CASRPRGGLDTQYF
.,.,TRBJ2-7,TRBV25-1,TGTGCCAGCAGTGTGTCACAGGGTTGGTACGAGCAGTACTTC,CASSVSQGWYEQYF
.,.,TRBJ2-1,TRBV13,TGTGCCAGCAGCTTACCGACGGGGGTCTACAATGAGCAGTTCTTC,CASSLPTGVYNEQFF
few,TRBD1,TRBJ1-1,TRBV7-9,TGTGCCAGCAGCCGTACTGGACAGGGAAGGGTCACTGAAGCTTTCTTT,CASSRTGQGRVTEAFF
.,.,TRBJ1-1,TRBV18,TGTGCCAGCTCACGGCGCGGGATGAACACTGAAGCTTTCTTT,CASSRRGMNTEAFF
once,TRBD1,TRBJ1-1,TRBV28,TGTGCCAGCAATCGTCCCGGGACAGGGTCCCCTGAAGCTTTCTTT,CASNRPGTGSPEAFF
.,TRBD1,TRBJ2-5,TRBV9,TGTGCCAGCAGCGTAGGTGGGACAGGGCAAGAGACCCAGTACTTC,CASSVGGTGQETQYF